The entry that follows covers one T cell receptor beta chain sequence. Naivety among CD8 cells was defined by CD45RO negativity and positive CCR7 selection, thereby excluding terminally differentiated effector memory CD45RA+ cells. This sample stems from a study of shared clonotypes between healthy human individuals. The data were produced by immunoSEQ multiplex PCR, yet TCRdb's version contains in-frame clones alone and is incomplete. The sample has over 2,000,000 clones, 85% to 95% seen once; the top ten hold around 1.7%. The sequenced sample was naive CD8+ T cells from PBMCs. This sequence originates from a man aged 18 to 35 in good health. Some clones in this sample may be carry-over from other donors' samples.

CDR3 nucleotides: TGTGCCAGCAGCCCCCGCGGGCTAGCGGGAACAGAAGAGACCCAGTACTTC. It specifies CASSPRGLAGTEETQYF. This sequence joins TRBV27 and TRBJ2-5, with TRBD2 matching 9 bases. CDR1 and CDR2 (germline): MNHEY, SMNVEV (reference sequence). V lost 6 bases to trimming and J lost 3 bases; unmatched junction nucleotides: 14. This CDR3 spans 17 amino acids.